Listed below are T cell receptor beta chains from one sample, sequenced in a study of blood T cell repertoires in COVID-19. Clones were sequenced by immunoSEQ multiplex PCR, and TCRdb holds only the in-frame ones, with some missing. This sample has 540,000 or so clones; around nine tenths occur once, and the top ten carry 7.8%. The sequenced material came from peripheral blood. The receptors derive from a woman aged 50 to 65 with COVID-19, enrolled during active disease. CDR3s include the opening cysteine and the closing phenylalanine or tryptophan. D genes are given only for firm matches. Where a row states a size, it is once, few, many or the class of an expanded clone; other rows omit it.

j_gene | abundance | v_gene | d_gene | CDR3nt | CDR3aa
TRBJ1-2 | . | TRBV27 | . | TGTGCCAGCAGTTCCGGTCCTGCTAACTATGGCTACACCTTC | CASSSGPANYGYTF
TRBJ1-2 | . | TRBV9 | TRBD1 | TGTGCCAGCAGCCCGAACACAGGGGGGGCCCGAGGCTACACCTTC | CASSPNTGGARGYTF
TRBJ1-1 | once | TRBV4-2 | TRBD1 | TGTGCCAGCAGCCCCCTAGGGACAGTAGCCCACACTGAAGCTTTCTTT | CASSPLGTVAHTEAFF
TRBJ1-2 | . | TRBV2 | . | TGTGCCAGCAGTGCCAGGCAAGCTAACTATGGCTACACCTTC | CASSARQANYGYTF
TRBJ1-1 | . | TRBV13 | TRBD1 | TGTGCCAGCAGCCCCCGGACAGGGAACACTGAAGCTTTCTTT | CASSPRTGNTEAFF
TRBJ2-1 | . | TRBV30 | . | TGTGCCTGGAGTGTCTATGGTACTGAGCAGTTCTTC | CAWSVYGTEQFF
TRBJ1-1 | . | TRBV5-4 | . | TGTGCCAGCAGCTTCATTTCTATCGAAACTTTCGGGATGAACACTGAAGCTTTCTTT | CASSFISIETFGMNTEAFF
TRBJ1-2 | . | TRBV13 | . | TGTGCCAGCAGCTTAGCCTGGGCGGCGGGGGGCTATGGCTACACCTTC | CASSLAWAAGGYGYTF
TRBJ1-6 | . | TRBV5-8 | . | TGTGCCAGCAGTTCACGGTTGCGTGATTCACCCCTCCACTTT | CASSSRLRDSPLHF
TRBJ2-3 | . | TRBV3-1/TRBV3-2 | . | TGTGCCAGCAGCCTCAACCCTATACCTAGCACAGATACGCAGTATTTT | CASSLNPIPSTDTQYF
TRBJ1-2 | . | TRBV7-8 | . | TGTGCCAGCAGCGCCGCCGGGGACAATGGCTACACCTTC | CASSAAGDNGYTF
TRBJ2-7 | . | TRBV28 | TRBD2 | TGTGCCAGCAGTCCCCATACTAGCGGGGTTCCTCACGAGCAGTACTTC | CASSPHTSGVPHEQYF
TRBJ2-4 | . | TRBV28 | TRBD1 | TGTGCCAGCAGTATCTCAGGGGGAACCCGTAACATTCAGTACTTC | CASSISGGTRNIQYF
TRBJ1-2 | . | TRBV29-1 | . | TGCAGCGTCCACGCCAACAGGGAGGGCTACACCTTC | CSVHANREGYTF
TRBJ1-2 | . | TRBV27 | TRBD1 | TGTGCCAGCGGGCTCACAGGGGGGGTAATCTATGGCTACACCTTC | CASGLTGGVIYGYTF
TRBJ1-1 | . | TRBV3-1/TRBV3-2 | TRBD1 | TGTGCCAGCAGCCGATTCCTCGGGACAGGGAGAAGTACTGAAGCTTTCTTT | CASSRFLGTGRSTEAFF
TRBJ2-7 | . | TRBV2 | . | TGTGCCAGCAGCGAGACCTACGAGCAGTACTTC | CASSETYEQYF
TRBJ1-2 | . | TRBV5-1 | . | TGCGCCAGCAGCTTGACTTCTGTAGTCTATGGCTACACCTTC | CASSLTSVVYGYTF
TRBJ2-5 | . | TRBV6-5 | TRBD2 | TGTGCCAGCAGTTATGGCGGGGGGCAAGAGACCCAGTACTTC | CASSYGGGQETQYF
TRBJ1-2 | . | TRBV20-1 | . | TGCAGTGCTAGTTCATCTAACTATGGCTACACCTTC | CSASSSNYGYTF
TRBJ1-1 | few | TRBV5-6 | . | TGTGCCAGCAGCTTGACAGGGAACACTGAAGCTTTCTTT | CASSLTGNTEAFF
TRBJ1-5 | few | TRBV18 | . | TGTGCCAGCTCACCTGGACAGAGGGATCAGCCCCAGCATTTT | CASSPGQRDQPQHF
TRBJ1-2 | few | TRBV3-1/TRBV3-2 | . | TGTGCCAGCAGTCGCCGAGGGTTCGTCGATGGCTACACCTTC | CASSRRGFVDGYTF
TRBJ2-1 | . | TRBV2 | . | TGTGCCAGCAGTATACAGGGCACCTCCTACAATGAGCAGTTCTTC | CASSIQGTSYNEQFF
TRBJ1-2 | . | TRBV7-3 | . | TGTGCCAGCAGCTTAGAACAGGGTGATGGCTACACCTTC | CASSLEQGDGYTF
TRBJ1-5 | . | TRBV12-5 | . | TGTGCTAGTGGTTTGGTACTGGAGGGGAATAGCAATCAGCCCCAGCATTTT | CASGLVLEGNSNQPQHF
TRBJ1-2 | . | TRBV5-1 | TRBD1 | TGCGCCAGCAGACCAGACAGGGACTATGGCTACACCTTC | CASRPDRDYGYTF
TRBJ1-6 | . | TRBV19 | . | TGTGCCAGTAGTATCGAAGGGAGGAGTAATTCACCCCTCCACTTT | CASSIEGRSNSPLHF
TRBJ1-4 | few | TRBV5-5 | . | TGTGCCAGCAGCTCCCCGGAGACGTTACCTGAAAAACTGTTTTTT | CASSSPETLPEKLFF
TRBJ1-5 | . | TRBV19 | . | TGTGCCAGTAGTGGGCAGGGAATTGGCAATCAGCCCCAGCATTTT | CASSGQGIGNQPQHF